The TCR beta chain under discussion was sequenced for a study of CD8+CD57+ T cells in acquired aplastic anemia. For the study at large: Mean DNA quantity obtained from sorted CD4+ and CD8+ cells was around 2.9 ug. Overall study findings and caveats: Patients and healthy controls showed no significant CD8+ Simpson's diversity difference. Almost 30 shared CD8+ CDR3s appeared highly expressed within patients' immunodominant clones.

Template material for TCR beta VDJ and CDR3 profiling consisted of genomic DNA. TCRdb re-analysed the reads in MiXCR, keeping a single row per CDR3 protein. The table lists 150,000 to 200,000 distinct CDR3 sequences, 55% to 75% of them singletons. A remark on this clonotype: Its target is not known. At one end, the junction sequence differs from germline, possibly due to a read error.

CDR1 is SNHLY, CDR2 FYNNEI, per germline. There are 13 residues in the CDR3. The material sequenced was sorted CD4+, CD8+, or CD8+CD57+ T cells (not recorded which) from PBMCs. The rearrangement links TRBV2 to TRBJ1-1; no clear D. This sequence originates from a human donor in good health. In DNA form, the CDR3 reads TGTGACAGCAGGCCAGACTCGAACACTGAAGTTTTCTTT. It codes for CDSRPDSNTEVFF.